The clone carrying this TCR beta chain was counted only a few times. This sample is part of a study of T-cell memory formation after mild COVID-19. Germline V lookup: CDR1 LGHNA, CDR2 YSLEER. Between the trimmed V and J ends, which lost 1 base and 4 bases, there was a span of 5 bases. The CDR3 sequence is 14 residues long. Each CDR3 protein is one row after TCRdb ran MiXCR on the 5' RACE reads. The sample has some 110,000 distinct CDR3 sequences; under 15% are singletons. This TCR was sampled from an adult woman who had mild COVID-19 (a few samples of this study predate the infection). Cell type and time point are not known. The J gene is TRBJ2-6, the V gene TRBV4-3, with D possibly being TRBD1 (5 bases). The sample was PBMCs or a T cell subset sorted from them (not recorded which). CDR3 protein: CASSQAGGANVLTF. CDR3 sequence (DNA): TGCGCCAGCAGCCAAGCAGGGGGGGCCAACGTCCTGACTTTC.